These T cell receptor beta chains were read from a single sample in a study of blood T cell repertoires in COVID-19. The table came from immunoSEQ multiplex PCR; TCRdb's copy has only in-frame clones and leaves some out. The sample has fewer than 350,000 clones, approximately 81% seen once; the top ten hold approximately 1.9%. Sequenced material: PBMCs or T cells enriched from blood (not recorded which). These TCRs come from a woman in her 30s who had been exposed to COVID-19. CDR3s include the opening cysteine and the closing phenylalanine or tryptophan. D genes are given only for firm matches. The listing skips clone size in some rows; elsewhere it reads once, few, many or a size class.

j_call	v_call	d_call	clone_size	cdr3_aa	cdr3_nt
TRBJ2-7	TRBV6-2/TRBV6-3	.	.	CASSYSVQLSSYEQYF	TGTGCCAGCAGTTACTCGGTACAGCTCAGCTCCTACGAGCAGTACTTC
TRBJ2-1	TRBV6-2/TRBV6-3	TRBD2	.	CASSYSLAGPRNEQFF	TGTGCCAGCAGTTACTCTCTAGCGGGACCCAGGAATGAGCAGTTCTTC
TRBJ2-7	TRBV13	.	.	CASSLVGGGNEQYF	TGTGCCAGCAGCTTAGTGGGCGGGGGCAACGAGCAGTACTTC
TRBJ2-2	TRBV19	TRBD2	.	CASSGLLGLGNTGELFF	TGTGCCAGTAGTGGCCTTTTGGGACTAGGAAACACCGGGGAGCTGTTTTTT
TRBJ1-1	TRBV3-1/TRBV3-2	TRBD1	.	CASSQGTGEAEAFF	TGTGCCAGCAGCCAAGGGACAGGGGAGGCTGAAGCTTTCTTT
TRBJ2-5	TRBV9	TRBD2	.	CASSVASGGVALGTQYF	TGTGCCAGCAGCGTAGCTAGTGGGGGGGTGGCCTTAGGGACCCAGTACTTC
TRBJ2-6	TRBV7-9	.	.	CASSFIRADGANVLTF	TGTGCCAGCAGCTTTATCAGGGCGGACGGGGCCAACGTCCTGACTTTC
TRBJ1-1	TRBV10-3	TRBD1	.	CAISGQPGQKNTEAFF	TGTGCCATCAGCGGACAACCGGGACAGAAGAACACTGAAGCTTTCTTT
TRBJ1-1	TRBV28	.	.	CASSLPLAGGTEAFF	TGTGCCAGCAGTTTACCCCTGGCCGGGGGGACTGAAGCTTTCTTT
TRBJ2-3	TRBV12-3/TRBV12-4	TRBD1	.	CATRQGTTDTQYF	TGTGCCACCAGACAGGGAACGACAGATACGCAGTATTTT
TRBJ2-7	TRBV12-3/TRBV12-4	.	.	CASSSWTDYEQYF	TGTGCCAGCAGTTCTTGGACAGACTACGAGCAGTACTTC
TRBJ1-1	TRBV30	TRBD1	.	CAWSLGQGYLNTEAFF	TGTGCCTGGAGTTTAGGACAGGGCTACCTGAACACTGAAGCTTTCTTT
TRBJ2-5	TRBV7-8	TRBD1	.	CASSSQGTGVLYETQYF	TGTGCCAGCAGCTCTCAGGGGACAGGGGTCCTTTACGAGACCCAGTACTTC
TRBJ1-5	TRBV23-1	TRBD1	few	CASSHTGAVSNQPQHF	TGCGCCAGCAGTCACACAGGGGCTGTTAGCAATCAGCCCCAGCATTTT
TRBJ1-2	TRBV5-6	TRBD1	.	CASSLETTGADYGYTF	TGTGCCAGCAGCTTAGAAACGACAGGGGCGGACTATGGCTACACCTTC
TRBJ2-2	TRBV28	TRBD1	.	CASSPLSGTVTGELFF	TGTGCCAGCAGCCCCCTCTCCGGGACAGTCACCGGGGAGCTGTTTTTT
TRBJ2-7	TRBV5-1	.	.	CASSLGQGSYEQYF	TGCGCCAGCAGCTTGGGGCAGGGTTCGTACGAGCAGTACTTC
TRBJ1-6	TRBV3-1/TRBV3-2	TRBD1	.	CASSRRLGQGQSPLHF	TGTGCCAGCAGTCGGAGGCTGGGACAGGGGCAATCACCCCTCCACTTT
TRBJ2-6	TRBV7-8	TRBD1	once	CASGTGVGANVLTF	TGTGCCAGCGGGACAGGGGTCGGGGCCAACGTCCTGACTTTC
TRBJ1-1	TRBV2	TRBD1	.	CASRGQGKSEAFF	TGTGCCAGCAGAGGACAGGGAAAATCCGAAGCTTTCTTT
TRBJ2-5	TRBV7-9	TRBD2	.	CASSLPEGTSGRRETQYF	TGTGCCAGCAGCCTCCCTGAAGGGACTAGCGGGAGAAGAGAGACCCAGTACTTC
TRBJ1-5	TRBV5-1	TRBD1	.	CASSLETGGRPQHF	TGCGCCAGCAGCTTGGAGACAGGGGGCAGGCCCCAGCATTTT
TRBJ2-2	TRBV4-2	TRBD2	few	CASSQDTGGSGELFF	TGTGCCAGCAGCCAAGATACGGGGGGGTCCGGGGAGCTGTTTTTT
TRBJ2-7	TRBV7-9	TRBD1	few	CASSAGQGLVRNEQYF	TGTGCCAGCAGCGCGGGACAGGGATTAGTGAGGAACGAGCAGTACTTC
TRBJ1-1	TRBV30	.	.	CAHSATGIGEAFF	TGTGCCCATTCGGCCACGGGGATCGGTGAAGCTTTCTTT
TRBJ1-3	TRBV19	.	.	CASAGISGNTIYF	TGTGCCAGTGCAGGGATCTCTGGAAACACCATATATTTT
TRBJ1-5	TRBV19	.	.	CASSMVLYQPQHF	TGTGCCAGTAGTATGGTACTGTATCAGCCCCAGCATTTT
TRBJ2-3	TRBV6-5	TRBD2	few	CASKTGGPGDTQYF	TGTGCCAGCAAAACGGGGGGGCCGGGAGATACGCAGTATTTT
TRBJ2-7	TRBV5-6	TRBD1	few	CASSLGTGGNEQYF	TGTGCCAGCAGCTTAGGGACAGGGGGCAACGAGCAGTACTTC